This passage covers 3 T cell receptor beta chains from one sample sequenced in a study of CD8 T cells in ankylosing spondylitis. TCRdb recomputed calls from the 5' RACE reads with MiXCR, one row per CDR3 protein. The table has around 120,000 distinct CDR3 sequences, less than 25% seen once. Sequencing was performed on synovial fluid, either unsorted or a sorted T cell fraction (not recorded which). The receptors come from a male donor with ankylosing spondylitis.

This chain uses TRBV24-1 with TRBJ2-7; 10 positions match TRBD1. The CDR3 has 14 amino acids. Germline V CDR1 and CDR2: KGHDR, SFDVKD. The J segment lost 6 bases and the V segment lost 5 bases, leaving 6 bases of the junction unmatched. The CDR3 loop is CATSGGQGLAEQYF. The CDR3 bases are TGTGCCACCAGTGGGGGACAGGGGCTCGCCGAGCAGTACTTC.

CDR3 in amino acids: CASSLAQTGGYNEQFF. The CDR3 DNA sequence: TGTGCCAGCAGCTTAGCGCAGACAGGGGGTTACAATGAGCAGTTCTTC. V and J are TRBV7-2 and TRBJ2-1, with TRBD1 matching 9 bases. Germline V CDR1 and CDR2: SGHTA, FQGNSA. CDR3 length equals 16 residues. J lost 4 bases, V lost 0 bases, and 4 bases had no gene match. The full variable domain, in which reference TRBV7-2 and TRBJ2-1 provide the parts outside the CDR3, is GAGVSQSPSNKVTEKGKDVELRCDPISGHTALYWYRQSLGQGLEFLIYFQGNSAPDKSGLPSDRFSAERTGGSVSTLTIQRTQQEDSAVYLCASSLAQTGGYNEQFFGPGTRLTVL.

The gene calls are TRBV27 and TRBJ2-1; perhaps D is TRBD1 or TRBD2 (5 bases each). The CDR3 sequence is 15 residues long. Germline CDR1 and CDR2: MNHEY and SMNVEV (reference sequence). V dropped 2 bases and J dropped 4 bases, with 12 bases sitting between them. CDR3 DNA sequence: TGTGCCAGCAGTTTACCGGGTGGGGGATACAATGAGCAGTTCTTC. Its protein product is CASSLPGGGYNEQFF.